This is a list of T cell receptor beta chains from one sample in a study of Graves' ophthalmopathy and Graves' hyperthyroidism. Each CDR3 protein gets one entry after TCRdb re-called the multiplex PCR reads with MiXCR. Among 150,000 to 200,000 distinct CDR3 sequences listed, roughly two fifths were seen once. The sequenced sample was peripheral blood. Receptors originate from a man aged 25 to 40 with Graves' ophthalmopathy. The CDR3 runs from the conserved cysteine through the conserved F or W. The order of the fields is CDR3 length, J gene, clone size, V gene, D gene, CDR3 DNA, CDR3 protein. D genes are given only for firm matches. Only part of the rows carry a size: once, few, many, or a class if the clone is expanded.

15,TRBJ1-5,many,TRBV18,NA,TGTGCCAGCTCTGCATCCACAGGGAATGATCAGCCCCAGCATTTT,CASSASTGNDQPQHF
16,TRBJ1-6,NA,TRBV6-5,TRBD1,TGTGCCAGCAGTTACTCGGCAGGGGGTAATAATTCACCCCTCCACTTT,CASSYSAGGNNSPLHF
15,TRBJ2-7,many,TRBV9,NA,TGTGCCAGCAGCGTAGGCCCCCAGGGTGTCCACGAGCAGTACTTC,CASSVGPQGVHEQYF
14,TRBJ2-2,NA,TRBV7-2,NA,TGTGCCAGCAGCGGTCGACACCAAACCGGGGAGCTGTTTTTT,CASSGRHQTGELFF
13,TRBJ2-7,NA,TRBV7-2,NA,TGTGCCAGCAGCATATCAGGATTCTACGAGCAGTACTTC,CASSISGFYEQYF
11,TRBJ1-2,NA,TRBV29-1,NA,TGCAGCGTTGAAGTGGGGTATGGCTACACCTTC,CSVEVGYGYTF
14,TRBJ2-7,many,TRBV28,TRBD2,TGTGCCACTATAACTAGCGGCTTTCTCGACGAGCAGTACTTC,CATITSGFLDEQYF
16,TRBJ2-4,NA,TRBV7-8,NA,TGTGCCAGCAGCCGAGACAGAGAATTAGCCAAAAACATTCAGTACTTC,CASSRDRELAKNIQYF
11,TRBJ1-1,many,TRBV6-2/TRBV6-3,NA,TGTGCCAGCAGTCGGGGGCCTGAAGCTTTCTTT,CASSRGPEAFF
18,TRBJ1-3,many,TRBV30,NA,TGTGCCTGGAGCTCCCGGGGCCGGAGAGGTATTTTCGGAAACACCATATATTTT,CAWSSRGRRGIFGNTIYF
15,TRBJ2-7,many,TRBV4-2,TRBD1,TGTGCCAGCAGCCAGGCCGGGACAGGGAACTACGAGCAGTACTTC,CASSQAGTGNYEQYF
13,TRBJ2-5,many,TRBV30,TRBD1,TGTGCCGGGGCGACAGGGGGCGGGGAGACCCAGTACTTC,CAGATGGGETQYF
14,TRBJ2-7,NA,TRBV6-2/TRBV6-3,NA,TGTGCCAGCAATGGTCCGGGACCTACCTACGAGCAGTACTTC,CASNGPGPTYEQYF
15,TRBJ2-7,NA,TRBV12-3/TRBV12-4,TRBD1,TGTGCCAGCAGAAGCGGACAGGGGGCTAACTACGAGCAGTACTTC,CASRSGQGANYEQYF
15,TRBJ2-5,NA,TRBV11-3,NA,TGTGCCAGCAGCTTACGGGGCGTGGGACAAGAGACCCAGTACTTC,CASSLRGVGQETQYF
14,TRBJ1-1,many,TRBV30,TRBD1,TGTGCCTGGAGATCGCCCAGGGGGAGTACTGAAGCTTTCTTT,CAWRSPRGSTEAFF
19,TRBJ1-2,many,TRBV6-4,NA,TGTGCCAGCAGTGACCCAAGCCCCGCAGGGGAGCTATCCAACTATGGCTACACCTTC,CASSDPSPAGELSNYGYTF
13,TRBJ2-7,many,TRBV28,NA,TGTGCCAGCAGTTTAGGGACCGCCTACGAGCAGTACTTC,CASSLGTAYEQYF
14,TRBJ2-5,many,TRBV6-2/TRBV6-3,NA,TGTGCCAGCAGTCCAAGACTAGGGGGAGAGACCCAGTACTTC,CASSPRLGGETQYF
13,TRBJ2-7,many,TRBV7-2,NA,TGTGCCAGCAGCTTAGTAGCCGCCTACGAGCAGTACTTC,CASSLVAAYEQYF
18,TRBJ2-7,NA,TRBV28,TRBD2,TGTGCCAGCAGTCCCAATTTCGGACCTATAGCGGGACGCTACGAGCAGTACTTC,CASSPNFGPIAGRYEQYF
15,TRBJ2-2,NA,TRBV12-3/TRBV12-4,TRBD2,TGTGCCAGCAATACTCGTAGCGGGGTCGGCGGGGAGCTGTTTTTT,CASNTRSGVGGELFF
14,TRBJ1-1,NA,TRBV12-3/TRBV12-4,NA,TGTGCCAGCAGATTCGGTGAAATGAACACTGAAGCTTTCTTT,CASRFGEMNTEAFF
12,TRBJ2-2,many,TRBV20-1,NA,TGCAGTGCTTTATTGATGTCCGGGGAGCTGTTTTTT,CSALLMSGELFF
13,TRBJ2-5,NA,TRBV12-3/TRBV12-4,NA,TGTGCCAGCAGTTTTTACTACCAAGAGACCCAGTACTTC,CASSFYYQETQYF
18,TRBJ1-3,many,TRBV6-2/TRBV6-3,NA,TGTGCCAGCAGTTACTCCTGGAGAGATACACTCTCTGGAAACACCATATATTTT,CASSYSWRDTLSGNTIYF
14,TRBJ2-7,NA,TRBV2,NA,TGTGCCAGCAACCAAGAGTATGGGTCCTACGAGCAGTACTTC,CASNQEYGSYEQYF
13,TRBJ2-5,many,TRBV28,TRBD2,TGTGCCAGCAGTTTGAGACTAGCCTGGACCCAGTACTTC,CASSLRLAWTQYF
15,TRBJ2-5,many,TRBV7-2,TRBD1,TGTGCCAGCAGCTTAAAAGGGGGCCCCGGAGAGACCCAGTACTTC,CASSLKGGPGETQYF
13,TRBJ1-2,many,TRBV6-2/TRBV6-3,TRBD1,TGTGCCAGCAGGCAGACAGGGGCCAATGGCTACACCTTC,CASRQTGANGYTF
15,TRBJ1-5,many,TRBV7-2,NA,TGTGCCGGCAGCTCCGAAGGTGGGAGCAATCAGCCCCAGCATTTT,CAGSSEGGSNQPQHF
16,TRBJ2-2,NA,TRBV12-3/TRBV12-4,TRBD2,TGTGCCAGCAGTTTTGGGACTAGCGCGAACACCGGGGAGCTGTTTTTT,CASSFGTSANTGELFF
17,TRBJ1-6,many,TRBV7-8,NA,TGTGCCAGCAGCTTATATGCCGGGGGAAGTAAAAATTCACCCCTCCACTTT,CASSLYAGGSKNSPLHF
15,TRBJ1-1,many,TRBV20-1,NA,TGCAGTGCTAGAGGCGAGACAGGAGGGGTCACTGAAGCTTTCTTT,CSARGETGGVTEAFF
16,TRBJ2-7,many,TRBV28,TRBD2,TGTGCCAGCTCCAGTTTTCAGCGGGACTTCTCCTACGAGCAGTACTTC,CASSSFQRDFSYEQYF
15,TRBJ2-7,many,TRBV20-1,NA,TGCAGTGCTAGAGAAGAGGGCTTCCACTCCTACGAGCAGTACTTC,CSAREEGFHSYEQYF
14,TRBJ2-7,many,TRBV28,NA,TGTGCCAGCAGTTTACAGGGGTTCTCCTACGAGCAGTACTTC,CASSLQGFSYEQYF
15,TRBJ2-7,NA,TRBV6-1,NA,TGTGCCAGCAGCCAAGAGGGACAAGGAGCCTACGAGCAGTACTTC,CASSQEGQGAYEQYF
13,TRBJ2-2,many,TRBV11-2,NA,TGTGCCAGTGAGTACGAGAACACCGGGGAGCTGTTTTTT,CASEYENTGELFF
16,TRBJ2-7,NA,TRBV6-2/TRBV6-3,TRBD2,TGTGCCAGCAGTTACTCCACGACTAGCGGGAGTTACGAGCAGTACTTC,CASSYSTTSGSYEQYF
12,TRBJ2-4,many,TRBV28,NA,TGTGCCAGCAGATCAGCCAAAAACATTCAGTACTTC,CASRSAKNIQYF
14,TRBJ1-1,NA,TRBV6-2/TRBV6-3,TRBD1,TGTGCCAGCACGGACAGGACATTGAGCACTGAAGCTTTCTTT,CASTDRTLSTEAFF
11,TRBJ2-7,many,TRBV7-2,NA,TGTGCCAGCAGCTCCCATGAGGAGCAGTACTTC,CASSSHEEQYF
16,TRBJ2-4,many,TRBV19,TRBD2,TGTGCCAGTAGTCCTCTCCCGACTAGCGGAAAAAACATTCAGTACTTC,CASSPLPTSGKNIQYF
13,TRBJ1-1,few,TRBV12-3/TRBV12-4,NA,TGTGCCAGCAGTTTTAACGCTGCCAATGAAGCTTTCTTT,CASSFNAANEAFF
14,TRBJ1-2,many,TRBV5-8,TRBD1,TGTGCCAGCAGCAATCCGGGACAGTACTATGGCTACACCTTC,CASSNPGQYYGYTF
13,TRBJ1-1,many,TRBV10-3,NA,TGTGCCATCAGTGAGCTAGGAAACACTGAAGCTTTCTTT,CAISELGNTEAFF
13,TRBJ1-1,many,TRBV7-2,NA,TGTGCCAGCAGCTTTAAACAAAACACTGAAGCTTTCTTT,CASSFKQNTEAFF
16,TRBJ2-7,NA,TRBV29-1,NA,TGCAGCGTCGATGGTCCTGCAACCGGGACAAACTACGAGCAGTACTTC,CSVDGPATGTNYEQYF
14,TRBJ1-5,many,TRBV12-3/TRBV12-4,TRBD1,TGTGCCAGCACCGCCGACAGGGACGGTCAGCCCCAGCATTTT,CASTADRDGQPQHF
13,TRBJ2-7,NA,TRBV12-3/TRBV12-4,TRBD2,TGTGCCAGCAGCCCGATGGGGGGGAGCGAGCAGTACTTC,CASSPMGGSEQYF
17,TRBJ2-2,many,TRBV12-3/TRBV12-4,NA,TGTGCCAGCAGTTTGGGTCTCCGGGACTCGGGTACCGGGGAGCTGTTTTTT,CASSLGLRDSGTGELFF